Listed below are T cell receptor beta chains from one sample, sequenced in a study of cytotoxic CD8 clonotypes in ibrutinib-treated CLL. Sequencing was performed with immunoSEQ multiplex PCR; in TCRdb, only in-frame clones are kept and a portion is missing. The data contain roughly 220,000 clones, approximately 75% of them singletons. Sample: PBMCs, taken after 12 months of ibrutinib treatment. The receptor source for this set is a human donor with chronic lymphocytic leukemia. CDR3s include the opening cysteine and the closing phenylalanine or tryptophan. The D gene is left open where the match is weak. Size is stated for part of the rows, as once, few or many counts, or as a class when the clone is expanded.

V,J,D,size,DNA,CDR3
TRBV7-2,TRBJ2-1,NA,NA,TGTGCCAGCGCCCGCGCCTCCTCCTACAATGAGCAGTTCTTC,CASARASSYNEQFF
TRBV7-6,TRBJ2-2,NA,once,TGTGCTAGCAGCCCGGATAGCGGAAACACCGGGGAGCTGTTTTTT,CASSPDSGNTGELFF
TRBV7-9,TRBJ2-7,TRBD2,NA,TGTGCCAGCACTTATAGCGGGAGCTCCTACGAGCAGTACTTC,CASTYSGSSYEQYF
TRBV5-4,TRBJ2-5,NA,once,TGTGCCAGCAGCTCGGGACGTCAAGAGACCCAGTACTTC,CASSSGRQETQYF
TRBV27,TRBJ2-7,NA,few,TGTGCCAGCAGTGCAGGGCTCCCCGAGCAGTACTTC,CASSAGLPEQYF
TRBV28,TRBJ2-1,TRBD1,NA,TGTGCCAGCAGTCCCGGGACAGGATACTTCAATGAGCAGTTCTTC,CASSPGTGYFNEQFF
TRBV5-1,TRBJ1-1,TRBD1,NA,TGCGCCAGCAGCTCAAGGACAGGGGAAATGAACACTGAAGCTTTCTTT,CASSSRTGEMNTEAFF
TRBV28,TRBJ1-3,NA,NA,TGTGCCAGCAGCCTAGAGGGAAACACCATATATTTT,CASSLEGNTIYF
TRBV6-5,TRBJ2-1,NA,NA,TGTGCCAGCAGGGAGGCGAGTGAGCAGTTCTTC,CASREASEQFF
TRBV18,TRBJ1-4,NA,NA,TGTGCCAGCTCACCTGGGTTCCCTGTCGGAAATGAAAAACTGTTTTTT,CASSPGFPVGNEKLFF
TRBV4-2,TRBJ2-1,NA,NA,TGTGCCAGCAGCCAAGATTGGCAGGCTCACAATGAGCAGTTCTTC,CASSQDWQAHNEQFF
TRBV2,TRBJ2-5,NA,NA,TGTGCCAGCAGTGAAAATGAGGAGACCCAGTACTTC,CASSENEETQYF
TRBV2,TRBJ2-5,TRBD2,NA,TGTGCCAGCATCATTGGGACTACTAGCGGTCAAGAGACCCAGTACTTC,CASIIGTTSGQETQYF
TRBV11-2,TRBJ2-2,NA,NA,TGTGCCAGCACCCTATCCCCCACCGGGGAGCTGTTTTTT,CASTLSPTGELFF
TRBV5-1,TRBJ1-1,TRBD1,NA,TGCGCCAGCAGCTCCCCTTGGGGGACAGGGAACACTGAAGCTTTCTTT,CASSSPWGTGNTEAFF
TRBV9,TRBJ2-5,NA,NA,TGTGCCAGCAGCGGGTCGTTGGGGGGGACCCAGTACTTC,CASSGSLGGTQYF
TRBV27,TRBJ2-1,NA,NA,TGTGCCAGCAGTTTATCAAACCGAGGCGGGTACAATGAGCAGTTCTTC,CASSLSNRGGYNEQFF
TRBV9,TRBJ1-4,NA,once,TGTGCCAGCAGCGTAGCGACAACTAATGAAAAACTGTTTTTT,CASSVATTNEKLFF
TRBV4-1,TRBJ1-2,NA,NA,TGCGCCAGCAGCCAAGAAACGGGACCAGTCGGCTATGGCTACACCTTC,CASSQETGPVGYGYTF
TRBV19,TRBJ2-7,NA,few,TGTGCCAGTACTGGACCGGTGAGAAACGAGCAGTACTTC,CASTGPVRNEQYF
TRBV9,TRBJ2-2,NA,NA,TGTGCCAGCAGCGTAGTTGGGGAAACCGGGGAGCTGTTTTTT,CASSVVGETGELFF
TRBV28,TRBJ2-7,NA,NA,TGTGCCAGCAGTTTAGAGGGGCAGGGCCTAAGCTCCTACGAGCAGTACTTC,CASSLEGQGLSSYEQYF
TRBV23-1,TRBJ2-7,TRBD1,NA,TGCGCCAGCAGTCATCTCAGGACAGGGGGATACGAGCAGTACTTC,CASSHLRTGGYEQYF
TRBV9,TRBJ1-4,TRBD1,NA,TGTGCCAGCAGCGCTACGACAGGGGGAGTTGAAAAACTGTTTTTT,CASSATTGGVEKLFF
TRBV4-1,TRBJ2-5,TRBD1,NA,TGCGCCAGCAGCAAGACAGGGCTGGAGACCCAGTACTTC,CASSKTGLETQYF
TRBV6-1,TRBJ1-2,NA,NA,TGTGCCAGCAGTGATCTGGGAGTCTATGGCTACACCTTC,CASSDLGVYGYTF
TRBV9,TRBJ1-6,NA,NA,TGTGCCAGCAGCGTAGTTTATGATTCACCCCTCCACTTT,CASSVVYDSPLHF
TRBV7-9,TRBJ2-2,NA,once,TGTGCCAGCAGCCCTGCAGTGGCGGCACTCACCGGGGAGCTGTTTTTT,CASSPAVAALTGELFF
TRBV6-5,TRBJ2-2,NA,NA,TGTGCCAGTTCGAGGGGTTCTGGGGAGCTGTTTTTT,CASSRGSGELFF
TRBV20-1,TRBJ1-2,NA,NA,TGCAGTGCTAGGCCTGATGGCTACACCTTC,CSARPDGYTF
TRBV27,TRBJ2-1,TRBD2,NA,TGTGCCACCCATAGCGGGATCCTGAATGAGCAGTTCTTC,CATHSGILNEQFF
TRBV5-1,TRBJ2-1,TRBD2,NA,TGCGCCAGCAGCCCAGGAACTAGCGCCCAAAGCTCCTACAATGAGCAGTTCTTC,CASSPGTSAQSSYNEQFF
TRBV11-1,TRBJ2-3,NA,once,TGTGCCAGCAGCGACAGCTTAATCACAGATACGCAGTATTTT,CASSDSLITDTQYF
TRBV5-4,TRBJ2-5,NA,NA,TGTGCCAGCAGCAAATGGGAAGACAGCACCCAGTACTTC,CASSKWEDSTQYF
TRBV6-1,TRBJ2-7,TRBD2,NA,TGTGCCAGCAGTTCCGGGACTAGCGGGAGTGGCGAGCAGTACTTC,CASSSGTSGSGEQYF
TRBV27,TRBJ2-3,TRBD1,few,TGTGCCAGCAGTTTATCCGGGACAGGCCTTACTGGGCAGTATTTT,CASSLSGTGLTGQYF
TRBV15,TRBJ1-1,NA,NA,TGTGCCACCAGCAACGACAGACAGAGGGCTCCGTTTTTCTTT,CATSNDRQRAPFFF
TRBV5-8,TRBJ2-1,TRBD2,NA,TGTGCCAGCAGCTTGGAGACTAGCGGGAGTAGGTATGAGCAGTTCTTC,CASSLETSGSRYEQFF
TRBV7-6,TRBJ2-7,NA,NA,TGTGCCAGCAGCCCCCGGTATCGGGGGAGCTCCTACGAGCAGTACTTC,CASSPRYRGSSYEQYF